The rows below give T cell receptor beta chains drawn from one sample of a study of blood T cell repertoires in COVID-19. Assay: immunoSEQ multiplex PCR; the TCRdb copy retains only in-frame clones and omits some. This table holds about 490,000 clones, roughly 85% found once. The sample comprised peripheral blood. Receptor source: a human donor in a cohort sampled during active COVID-19. Each CDR3 is given with its conserved first and last residue. Each record gives: V gene, clone size, J gene, D gene, CDR3 DNA, CDR3 protein. D genes are given only for firm matches. A clone size is listed for some rows: how often the clone was seen (once, few, many), or a class if it is expanded.

v_call: TRBV6-6; clone_size: .; j_call: TRBJ2-7; d_call: .; cdr3_nt: TGTGCCAGCAGTTACGAGCCCCTGATCTCCTACGAGCAGTACTTC; cdr3_aa: CASSYEPLISYEQYF
v_call: TRBV28; clone_size: .; j_call: TRBJ2-7; d_call: .; cdr3_nt: TGTGCCAGCAGTAGGACCCAGGGTAACATCCCTCCCTACGAGCAGTACTTC; cdr3_aa: CASSRTQGNIPPYEQYF
v_call: TRBV7-2; clone_size: few; j_call: TRBJ2-3; d_call: TRBD2; cdr3_nt: TGTGCCAGCAGCTTAGTGGGGGGGAAGGGCACAGATACGCAGTATTTT; cdr3_aa: CASSLVGGKGTDTQYF
v_call: TRBV2; clone_size: .; j_call: TRBJ2-3; d_call: .; cdr3_nt: TGTGCCAGCAGACCTATCGATACGCAGTATTTT; cdr3_aa: CASRPIDTQYF
v_call: TRBV7-6; clone_size: .; j_call: TRBJ2-3; d_call: TRBD1; cdr3_nt: TGTGCCAGCAGCAGACCTGCCGGGACAGGGTTCGCAGATACGCAGTATTTT; cdr3_aa: CASSRPAGTGFADTQYF
v_call: TRBV6-5; clone_size: .; j_call: TRBJ1-6; d_call: .; cdr3_nt: TGTGCCAGCGTCAGCAGAGAGGGAGGACCCCTCCACTTT; cdr3_aa: CASVSREGGPLHF
v_call: TRBV11-3; clone_size: .; j_call: TRBJ1-1; d_call: .; cdr3_nt: TGTGCCAGCAGCTTCGGAGGGGTAAACACTGAAGCTTTCTTT; cdr3_aa: CASSFGGVNTEAFF
v_call: TRBV9; clone_size: .; j_call: TRBJ2-1; d_call: TRBD1; cdr3_nt: TGTGCCAGCAGCGGCCGACAGGGCCTTACCTACAATGAGCAGTTCTTC; cdr3_aa: CASSGRQGLTYNEQFF
v_call: TRBV5-1; clone_size: .; j_call: TRBJ1-2; d_call: TRBD1; cdr3_nt: TGCGCCAGCAGCTCCGACAGGGGAAAGTATGGCTACACCTTC; cdr3_aa: CASSSDRGKYGYTF
v_call: TRBV19; clone_size: .; j_call: TRBJ2-1; d_call: .; cdr3_nt: TGTGCCAGTAGTAGCGGGGCGTACAATGAGCAGTTCTTC; cdr3_aa: CASSSGAYNEQFF
v_call: TRBV2; clone_size: .; j_call: TRBJ1-5; d_call: .; cdr3_nt: TGTGCCAGCAGCGCGGACAATCAGCCCCAGCATTTT; cdr3_aa: CASSADNQPQHF
v_call: TRBV19; clone_size: .; j_call: TRBJ1-1; d_call: .; cdr3_nt: TGTGCCAGTAGTATTTCGGCGGGGGGGCCCGGGACTGAAGCTTTCTTT; cdr3_aa: CASSISAGGPGTEAFF
v_call: TRBV12-5; clone_size: .; j_call: TRBJ2-2; d_call: .; cdr3_nt: TGTGCTAGTGGTTTGTCGGACTGGACCGGGGAGCTGTTTTTT; cdr3_aa: CASGLSDWTGELFF
v_call: TRBV14; clone_size: .; j_call: TRBJ2-3; d_call: TRBD2; cdr3_nt: TGTGCCAGCAGCGCCACTAGCGTACACACAGATACGCAGTATTTT; cdr3_aa: CASSATSVHTDTQYF
v_call: TRBV28; clone_size: .; j_call: TRBJ1-1; d_call: .; cdr3_nt: TGTGCCAGCAGCTCCTTGGCGGACCCAGGGCCAGCTTTCTTT; cdr3_aa: CASSSLADPGPAFF
v_call: TRBV28; clone_size: .; j_call: TRBJ1-6; d_call: .; cdr3_nt: TGTGCCAGCACCGACGTTACAGGGTTCTATAATTCACCCCTCCACTTT; cdr3_aa: CASTDVTGFYNSPLHF
v_call: TRBV2; clone_size: .; j_call: TRBJ2-2; d_call: TRBD1; cdr3_nt: TGTGCCAGCACTAGAACAGGGGAGAGAAACACCGGGGAGCTGTTTTTT; cdr3_aa: CASTRTGERNTGELFF
v_call: TRBV4-3; clone_size: .; j_call: TRBJ1-2; d_call: TRBD1; cdr3_nt: TGCGCCAGCAGCCCTTTGGGGGCACAGGGGATGGGGGGCTACACCTTC; cdr3_aa: CASSPLGAQGMGGYTF
v_call: TRBV9; clone_size: few; j_call: TRBJ2-3; d_call: TRBD2; cdr3_nt: TGTGCCAGCGACCTGGGAGCGGGAGAGTCAGATACGCAGTATTTT; cdr3_aa: CASDLGAGESDTQYF
v_call: TRBV7-2; clone_size: .; j_call: TRBJ1-1; d_call: .; cdr3_nt: TGTGCCAGCAGCTTAGCTGCAGGGAAGGGCACTGAAGCTTTCTTT; cdr3_aa: CASSLAAGKGTEAFF
v_call: TRBV11-1; clone_size: .; j_call: TRBJ1-1; d_call: .; cdr3_nt: TGTGCCAGCAGCCGCTACGACAGCGTTACTGGCGCTGAAGCTTTCTTT; cdr3_aa: CASSRYDSVTGAEAFF
v_call: TRBV28; clone_size: .; j_call: TRBJ1-1; d_call: TRBD1; cdr3_nt: TGTGCCAGCAGTCCAACCTACCGGGACAGGGTATATACTGAAGCTTTCTTT; cdr3_aa: CASSPTYRDRVYTEAFF
v_call: TRBV6-1; clone_size: .; j_call: TRBJ1-4; d_call: .; cdr3_nt: TGTGCCAGCAGTGAACAGACAGGATCTAATGAAAAACTGTTTTTT; cdr3_aa: CASSEQTGSNEKLFF
v_call: TRBV19; clone_size: .; j_call: TRBJ2-3; d_call: .; cdr3_nt: TGTGCCAGTAGTAGCGGTGTGGGTCTCACAGATACGCAGTATTTT; cdr3_aa: CASSSGVGLTDTQYF
v_call: TRBV28; clone_size: .; j_call: TRBJ2-7; d_call: .; cdr3_nt: TGTGCCAGCCCAGGCCCTAAGGACGAGCAGTACTTC; cdr3_aa: CASPGPKDEQYF
v_call: TRBV7-9; clone_size: .; j_call: TRBJ2-7; d_call: TRBD1; cdr3_nt: TGTGCCAGCAGCCCATCCGGGACAGCACACTACGAGCAGTACTTC; cdr3_aa: CASSPSGTAHYEQYF
v_call: TRBV18; clone_size: once; j_call: TRBJ1-1; d_call: .; cdr3_nt: TGTGCCAGCTCACCAAACGGTGGGAACACTGAAGCTTTCTTT; cdr3_aa: CASSPNGGNTEAFF
v_call: TRBV28; clone_size: .; j_call: TRBJ1-2; d_call: .; cdr3_nt: TGTGCCAGCACCGAAGGGGTGGGGCTTGGCTACACCTTC; cdr3_aa: CASTEGVGLGYTF
v_call: TRBV6-5; clone_size: .; j_call: TRBJ1-5; d_call: .; cdr3_nt: TGTGCCAGCAGGCACAGACAGGGCAATCAGCCCCAGCATTTT; cdr3_aa: CASRHRQGNQPQHF
v_call: TRBV7-2; clone_size: .; j_call: TRBJ2-1; d_call: TRBD2; cdr3_nt: TGTGCCAGCAGCTTTGCGGGGGAATACAATGAGCAGTTCTTC; cdr3_aa: CASSFAGEYNEQFF
v_call: TRBV5-6; clone_size: .; j_call: TRBJ1-5; d_call: .; cdr3_nt: TGTGCCAGCAGCTTGATGGTCCTAGGCAATCAGCCCCAGCATTTT; cdr3_aa: CASSLMVLGNQPQHF
v_call: TRBV21-1; clone_size: .; j_call: TRBJ2-1; d_call: .; cdr3_nt: TGTGCCAGCCGTAGCCGGGGGGGGTCCCTCTACTACTACAATGAGCAGTTCTTC; cdr3_aa: CASRSRGGSLYYYNEQFF
v_call: TRBV4-3; clone_size: .; j_call: TRBJ1-4; d_call: TRBD1; cdr3_nt: TGCGCCAGCAGCCCGGAGGGACAGCTTAATGAAAAACTGTTTTTT; cdr3_aa: CASSPEGQLNEKLFF
v_call: TRBV2; clone_size: .; j_call: TRBJ2-7; d_call: TRBD2; cdr3_nt: TGTGCCAGCAGTGAAGGACTAGCGGGAGGAGACGAGCAGTACTTC; cdr3_aa: CASSEGLAGGDEQYF
v_call: TRBV6-1; clone_size: .; j_call: TRBJ1-2; d_call: .; cdr3_nt: TGTGCCAGCAGTGAATTGGCTCGGGGTTGGGGCTACACCTTC; cdr3_aa: CASSELARGWGYTF
v_call: TRBV7-2; clone_size: .; j_call: TRBJ1-3; d_call: .; cdr3_nt: TGTGCCAGCAGCCTGGGACTCCCGGGCTCTGGAAACACCATATATTTT; cdr3_aa: CASSLGLPGSGNTIYF
v_call: TRBV7-7; clone_size: .; j_call: TRBJ2-5; d_call: .; cdr3_nt: TGTGCTAGCAGTATCGCCGGGGGGCAGCAAGAGACCCAGTACTTC; cdr3_aa: CASSIAGGQQETQYF
v_call: TRBV19; clone_size: .; j_call: TRBJ1-2; d_call: TRBD1; cdr3_nt: TGTGCCAGTACTATGGACAGGGAGGGCTACACCTTC; cdr3_aa: CASTMDREGYTF
v_call: TRBV7-2; clone_size: .; j_call: TRBJ1-2; d_call: TRBD1; cdr3_nt: TGTGCCAGCAGCTTAGTCGGGACAGGGGTCGGGTATGGCTACACCTTC; cdr3_aa: CASSLVGTGVGYGYTF